The 27 T cell receptor beta chains listed next were all sequenced from one sample in a study of OX40 agonist ivuxolimab in advanced cancers. Here immunoSEQ multiplex PCR was the method, and the copy in TCRdb shows in-frame clones only, minus some. The sample carries about 34,000 clones, approximately 78% recorded once. This material consisted of CD4+ or CD8+ T cells sorted from blood, taken in a trial of the OX40 agonist ivuxolimab. These receptors were collected from an adult with an advanced solid tumor such as melanoma, head and neck, liver or kidney cancer.

The chain carries TRBV27 and TRBJ2-3; 9 bases are a match to TRBD2. Germline V gives CDR1 MNHEY, CDR2 SMNVEV (reference sequence). V dropped 6 bases and J dropped 4; count of bases not matched to a gene: 8. The CDR3 sequence is 15 residues long. CDR3 nucleotides: TGTGCCAGCAGGCAGGCTAGCGGGATCCCAGATACGCAGTATTTT. It yields the protein CASRQASGIPDTQYF.

This chain connects TRBV7-2 to TRBJ2-3; the D gene is possibly TRBD2 (6 bases). V lost 1 base, J lost 10 bases, and 12 bases lay in between. Germline V lookup: CDR1 SGHTA, CDR2 FQGNSA. The CDR3 extends over 13 amino acids. The CDR3 region has the DNA TGTGCCAGCAGCTTAGGAGGGGCGGGGCCGCAGTATTTT. Encoded protein: CASSLGGAGPQYF. The full variable domain, with the rest looked up from reference TRBV7-2 and TRBJ2-3, is GAGVSQSPSNKVTEKGKDVELRCDPISGHTALYWYRQSLGQGLEFLIYFQGNSAPDKSGLPSDRFSAERTGGSVSTLTIQRTQQEDSAVYLCASSLGGAGPQYFGPGTRLTVL.

The rearrangement uses TRBV5-1 and TRBJ2-5; 10 nucleotides align to TRBD1. V was clipped by 4 bases and J by 2 bases; unmatched bases: 8. The CDR3 totals 16 residues. Germline loops: CDR1 SGHRS, CDR2 YFSETQ. The CDR3 sequence is CASSPGDRGGQETQYF. CDR3 nucleotide sequence: TGCGCCAGCAGCCCCGGGGACAGGGGTGGACAAGAGACCCAGTACTTC.

The sample holds one count of this clone. The chain employs TRBV2 and TRBJ1-2; possibly TRBD1 for D (6 bases). The germline V and J ends were trimmed by 5 bases and 3 bases, with 10 bases remaining between them. CDR3 length: 13 residues. CDR1 is SNHLY, CDR2 FYNNEI, per germline. This chain's CDR3 is CASSLQGHYGYTF. CDR3 coding DNA: TGTGCCAGCAGTCTACAGGGTCACTATGGCTACACCTTC.

This clone was observed once. The J gene is TRBJ2-5, the V gene TRBV6-6; no clear D gene. Trimming shortened V by 2 bases and J by 5 bases, and 6 bases separated the two germline ends. This CDR3 has 12 residues. Germline V gives CDR1 MNHNY, CDR2 SVGAGI (reference sequence). The DNA of the CDR3 is TGTGCCAGCAGTTACACCGGGGAGACCCAGTACTTC. Encoded protein: CASSYTGETQYF.

This clone showed up just a few times. The rearrangement joins TRBV6-5 to TRBJ1-1; D unclear. This CDR3 is built from 14 residues. The V and J ends lost 0 bases and 5 bases respectively, with 10 bases between them. The V gene's germline CDR1 is MNHEY and CDR2 SVGAGI. This CDR3 is CASSYSGRKTEAFF. The CDR3 DNA reads as TGTGCCAGCAGTTACTCGGGGAGGAAAACTGAAGCTTTCTTT.

This CDR3 reads CAWDRAGGVRETQYF. In DNA, the CDR3 is TGTGCCTGGGATCGAGCGGGAGGGGTTAGGGAGACCCAGTACTTC. The chain recombines TRBV30 with TRBJ2-5; TRBD2 matches 10 bases. CDR3 length: 15 residues. The V gene's germline CDR1 is GTSNPN and CDR2 SVGIG (reference sequence). After removal of 5 bases from V and 5 bases from J, the junction contained 11 bases not matched to a gene. Combining the CDR3 with reference TRBV30 and TRBJ2-5 gives the whole variable domain SQTIHQWPATLVQPVGSPLSLECTVEGTSNPNLYWYRQAAGRGLQLLFYSVGIGQISSEVPQNLSASRPQDRQFILSSKKLLLSDSGFYLCAWDRAGGVRETQYFGPGTRLLVL.

This clone has a handful of counts. The chain has TRBV6-5 and TRBJ2-6; the D is unclear. Germline CDR1 reads MNHEY; CDR2 reads SVGAGI. V was shortened by 4 bases and J by 1 base, with 2 bases between the two germline ends. The CDR3 has 13 residues. The CDR3 sequence: CASSWSGANVLTF. CDR3 nucleotides: TGTGCCAGCAGTTGGTCTGGGGCCAACGTCCTGACTTTC.

The table lists this clone with a count of one. This chain connects TRBV2 to TRBJ2-3; TRBD2 matches 12 bases. From germline, CDR1 is SNHLY and CDR2 FYNNEI. The CDR3 runs to 15 residues. Trimming at V came to 6 bases and at J to 5 bases, leaving 6 bases not matched to a gene. The CDR3 spells CASSPLAGGQDTQYF. CDR3 in DNA: TGTGCCAGCAGCCCACTAGCGGGGGGCCAAGATACGCAGTATTTT.

The V gene is TRBV29-1, the J gene TRBJ2-5, with D possibly being TRBD1 or TRBD2 (5 bases each). Trimming shortened V by 4 bases and J by 5 bases, and 11 bases separated the two germline ends. CDR1 and CDR2 (germline): SQVTM, ANQGSEA. This CDR3 is 12 amino acids long. Written as DNA, the CDR3 is TGCAGCGTTGTGGGGGAAGGGGAGACCCAGTACTTC. It translates to CSVVGEGETQYF. Full variable domain (outside the CDR3, taken from reference TRBV29-1 and TRBJ2-5): SAVISQKPSRDICQRGTSLTIQCQVDSQVTMMFWYRQQPGQSLTLIATANQGSEATYESGFVIDKFPISRPNLTFSTLTVSNMSPEDSSIYLCSVVGEGETQYFGPGTRLLVL.

This chain joins TRBV7-8 and TRBJ1-2; 9 bases are a match to TRBD1. Trimming took 5 bases from V and 8 from J; bases not matched to a gene: 12. In germline, CDR1 is SGHVS, CDR2 FQNEAQ. The CDR3 extends over 15 amino acids. The CDR3: CASSASDRGSGGYTF. CDR3 nucleotide sequence: TGTGCCAGCAGCGCGTCGGACAGGGGTAGTGGAGGCTACACCTTC. The complete variable domain, with remaining parts taken from reference TRBV7-8 and TRBJ1-2, reads GAGVSQSPRYKVAKRGQDVALRCDPISGHVSLFWYQQALGQGPEFLTYFQNEAQLDKSGLPSDRFFAERPEGSVSTLKIQRTQQEDSAVYLCASSASDRGSGGYTFGSGTRLTVV.

The J gene is TRBJ2-7, the V gene TRBV7-8; possibly TRBD2 for D (6 bases). Germline CDR1 reads SGHVS; CDR2 reads FQNEAQ. Trimming cost V 5 bases and J 1 base, with 12 bases left between them. The length of the CDR3 is 14 residues. CDR3 residues: CASSRMEGSYEQYF. CDR3 nucleotide sequence: TGTGCCAGCAGCCGTATGGAGGGGTCCTACGAGCAGTACTTC.

The chain couples TRBV14 to TRBJ2-3; the match to TRBD2 covers 7 bases. Germline V CDR1 and CDR2: SGHDN, FVKESK. After removal of 1 base from V and 1 base from J, the junction contained 5 bases not matched to a gene. The CDR3 consists of 16 residues. The CDR3 region has the DNA TGTGCCAGCAGCCAAGTGGGAGGGTCGCGCACAGATACGCAGTATTTT. Amino acids: CASSQVGGSRTDTQYF.

This clone was seen a handful of times. The chain couples TRBV29-1 to TRBJ2-2, with 8 nucleotides matching TRBD2. This CDR3 has 15 amino acids. Germline V gene data show CDR1 as SQVTM and CDR2 as ANQGSEA. V was pared by 4 bases and J by 4 bases, with 8 bases of the junction left unmatched. The CDR3 DNA reads as TGCAGCGTTGCTGGATTAGCGGGACCCACCGGGGAGCTGTTTTTT. Encoded protein: CSVAGLAGPTGELFF.

Sample share makes this clone medium-sized. The V gene is TRBV19, the J gene TRBJ1-1; D is undetermined. V lost 5 bases, J lost 4 bases, and 14 bases lay in between. The CDR3 length is 14 residues. Germline assignment: CDR1 LNHDA and CDR2 SQIVND (reference sequence). The CDR3 DNA follows: TGTGCCAGTAGTTGGCTAGGCCAGTCCACTGAAGCTTTCTTT. This translates into CASSWLGQSTEAFF.

The gene calls are TRBV5-1 and TRBJ2-1; TRBD2 aligns across 8 bases. Germline V gene lookup returns CDR1 SGHRS and CDR2 YFSETQ. J gave up 2 bases and V 6 bases, and 13 bases lay outside the gene matches. The CDR3 loop spans 17 amino acids. The CDR3 is CASTGFSGTITYNEQFF. For the CDR3, the DNA is TGCGCCAGCACGGGATTTAGCGGGACTATAACCTACAATGAGCAGTTCTTC.

The chain joins TRBV5-6 to TRBJ2-7; 7 bases map to TRBD2. V shed 1 base, J shed 5 bases, and the junction held 6 bases outside the gene matches. CDR1 SGHDT and CDR2 YYEEEE come from the germline V gene. This CDR3 contains 14 residues. The CDR3 nucleotides read TGTGCCAGCAGCTTGTGGGAGGGCCGCGACGAGCAGTACTTC. Its translation is CASSLWEGRDEQYF.

In DNA form, the CDR3 reads TGCGCCAGCAGGGGGAGTATGAACACTGAAGCTTTCTTT. Translation gives CASRGSMNTEAFF. This chain uses TRBV5-1 with TRBJ1-1; no reliable D call. The CDR3 runs 13 residues. Trimming stripped 5 bases from V and 0 bases from J, with 8 bases between. Per the germline V gene, CDR1 is SGHRS and CDR2 is YFSETQ.

V is TRBV28 and J is TRBJ1-4; D not resolved. V lost 4 bases and J lost 8, with 11 bases in between. Germline assignment: CDR1 MDHEN and CDR2 SYDVKM. The CDR3 extends over 13 amino acids. The chain's CDR3 is CASSSGDGEKLFF. CDR3 sequence (DNA): TGTGCCAGCAGTTCCGGAGACGGGGAAAAACTGTTTTTT.

V and J are TRBV7-6 and TRBJ1-2, with TRBD1 identical over 8 bases. Trimming took 0 bases from V and 7 from J; bases not matched to a gene: 4. The CDR3 covers 14 residues. CDR1 is SGHVS, CDR2 FNYEAQ, per germline. The CDR3 DNA sequence: TGTGCCAGCAGCTTAGCTCAGGGGGCTATTGGCTACACCTTC. As protein: CASSLAQGAIGYTF.

This clone showed up just once. V is TRBV29-1 and J is TRBJ2-3; D unresolved. This CDR3 is 12 amino acids long. Germline CDR1 reads SQVTM; CDR2 reads ANQGSEA. Trimming stripped 5 bases from V and 2 bases from J, with 8 bases between. This CDR3 is CSVHSITDTQYF. The CDR3 coding sequence is TGCAGCGTTCACTCAATCACAGATACGCAGTATTTT.

J is TRBJ2-7 and V is TRBV6-5; 7 bases agree with TRBD1. V lost 4 bases and J lost 2; bases outside the gene matches: 2. There are 13 residues in the CDR3. Germline-derived CDR1 and CDR2 are MNHEY and SVGAGI. Here the CDR3 reads CASSFGQAYEQYF. DNA of the CDR3: TGTGCCAGCAGTTTTGGACAGGCCTACGAGCAGTACTTC.

This clone was recorded only once. The CDR3 bases are TGCGCCAGCAGCTTGGTGGTCACAGATACGCAGTATTTT. Translated: CASSLVVTDTQYF. The chain has TRBV5-1 and TRBJ2-3; D is unclear. Germline CDR1 and CDR2: SGHRS and YFSETQ. The CDR3 is made up of 13 amino acids. Trimming removed 0 bases at V and 2 bases at J, with 4 bases between.

The chain recombines TRBV6-5 with TRBJ1-5; no firm D call. Trimming cost V 3 bases and J 4 bases, with 7 bases left between them. Germline V gives CDR1 MNHEY, CDR2 SVGAGI. This CDR3 is built from 13 residues. Here the CDR3 DNA reads TGTGCCAGCAGTTATACCAGTAATCAGCCCCAGCATTTT. Its translation: CASSYTSNQPQHF.

Only one count was recorded for this clone. The sample contains more than one DNA sequence encoding this CDR3. V usage is TRBV30 and J usage is TRBJ1-1; tentatively, D is TRBD1 (5 bases). Trimming took 2 bases from V and 8 from J, leaving 9 bases between them. Germline V gives CDR1 GTSNPN, CDR2 SVGIG (reference sequence). The CDR3 consists of 11 residues. The CDR3 coding sequence is TGTGCCTGGAGTCGGAGGACAGAAGCTTTCTTT. The encoded protein is CAWSRRTEAFF. Combining the CDR3 with reference TRBV30 and TRBJ1-1 gives the whole variable domain SQTIHQWPATLVQPVGSPLSLECTVEGTSNPNLYWYRQAAGRGLQLLFYSVGIGQISSEVPQNLSASRPQDRQFILSSKKLLLSDSGFYLCAWSRRTEAFFGQGTRLTVV.

V is TRBV6-6 and J is TRBJ1-5; D unclear. The CDR3 totals 14 residues. The germline CDR1 and CDR2 sequences are MNHNY and SVGAGI (reference sequence). Trimming cost V 2 bases and J 2 bases, with 7 bases left between them. Here the CDR3 DNA reads TGTGCCAGCAGTTACGGTGCTGGCAATCAGCCCCAGCATTTT. Translation: CASSYGAGNQPQHF.

This clone was counted only a few times. This sequence joins TRBV18 and TRBJ1-6; D may be TRBD1 (6 bases). From germline, CDR1 is KGHSH and CDR2 LQKENI. The CDR3 spans 14 residues. Trimming shortened V by 6 bases and J by 8 bases, and 14 bases separated the two germline ends. The CDR3: CASSSGTPDSPLHF. CDR3 in DNA: TGTGCCAGCTCCTCCGGGACACCCGATTCACCCCTCCACTTT. The whole variable domain, filled in from reference TRBV18 and TRBJ1-6, reads NAGVMQNPRHLVRRRGQEARLRCSPMKGHSHVYWYRQLPEEGLKFMVYLQKENIIDESGMPKERFSAEFPKEGPSILRIQQVVRGDSAAYFCASSSGTPDSPLHFGNGTRLTVT.